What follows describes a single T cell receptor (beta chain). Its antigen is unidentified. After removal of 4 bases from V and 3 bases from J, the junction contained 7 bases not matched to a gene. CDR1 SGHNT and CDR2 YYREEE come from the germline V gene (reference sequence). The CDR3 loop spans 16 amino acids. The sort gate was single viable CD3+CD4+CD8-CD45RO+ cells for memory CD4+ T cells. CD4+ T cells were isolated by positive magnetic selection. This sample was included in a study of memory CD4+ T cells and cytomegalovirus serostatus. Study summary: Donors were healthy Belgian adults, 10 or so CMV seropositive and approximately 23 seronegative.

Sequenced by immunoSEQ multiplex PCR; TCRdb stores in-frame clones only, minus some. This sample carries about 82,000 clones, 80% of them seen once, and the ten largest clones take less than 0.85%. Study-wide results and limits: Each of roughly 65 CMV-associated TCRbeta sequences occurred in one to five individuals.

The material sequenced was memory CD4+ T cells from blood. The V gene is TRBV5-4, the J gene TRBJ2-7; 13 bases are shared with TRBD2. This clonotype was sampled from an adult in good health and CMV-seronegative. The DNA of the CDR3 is TGTGCCAGCAGCGCGGGTGGGACTAGCGGGAACTACGAGCAGTACTTC. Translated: CASSAGGTSGNYEQYF.